This TCR beta chain originates from a study of shared clonotypes between healthy human individuals. Naive CD8 isolation took CD45RO-negative cells positively selected for CCR7 and excluded terminally differentiated effector memory CD45RA+ cells. Points on this clone: Its specificity is not known.

On sorted subsets, replicate PCRs used 150 to 250 ng DNA, or about 30,000 T cell genomes. The data were produced by immunoSEQ multiplex PCR, yet TCRdb's version contains in-frame clones alone and is incomplete. The sample records about 680,000 clones, around 92% being singletons. Findings of the study overall: Shared clonotypes across all four donors exceeded non-shared ones in generation probability. At large depth, rarefaction still showed sorted-subset sequencing to be incomplete.

In germline, CDR1 is PRHDT, CDR2 FYEKMQ (reference sequence). Unmatched junction bases numbered 6, after V lost 2 bases and J lost 4 bases. The CDR3 runs 16 residues. This clonotype originated in a man aged 25-40 years in good health. The chain couples TRBV13 to TRBJ2-1, with 9 nucleotides matching TRBD2. The sample comprised naive CD8+ T cells sorted from blood. This CDR3 is CASSLSTSGRYNEQFF. CDR3 DNA: TGTGCCAGCAGCTTATCAACCAGCGGGAGGTACAATGAGCAGTTCTTC. Full variable domain (remainder filled in from reference TRBV13 and TRBJ2-1): AAGVIQSPRHLIKEKRETATLKCYPIPRHDTVYWYQQGPGQDPQFLISFYEKMQSDKGSIPDRFSAQQFSDYHSELNMSSLELGDSALYFCASSLSTSGRYNEQFFGPGTRLTVL.